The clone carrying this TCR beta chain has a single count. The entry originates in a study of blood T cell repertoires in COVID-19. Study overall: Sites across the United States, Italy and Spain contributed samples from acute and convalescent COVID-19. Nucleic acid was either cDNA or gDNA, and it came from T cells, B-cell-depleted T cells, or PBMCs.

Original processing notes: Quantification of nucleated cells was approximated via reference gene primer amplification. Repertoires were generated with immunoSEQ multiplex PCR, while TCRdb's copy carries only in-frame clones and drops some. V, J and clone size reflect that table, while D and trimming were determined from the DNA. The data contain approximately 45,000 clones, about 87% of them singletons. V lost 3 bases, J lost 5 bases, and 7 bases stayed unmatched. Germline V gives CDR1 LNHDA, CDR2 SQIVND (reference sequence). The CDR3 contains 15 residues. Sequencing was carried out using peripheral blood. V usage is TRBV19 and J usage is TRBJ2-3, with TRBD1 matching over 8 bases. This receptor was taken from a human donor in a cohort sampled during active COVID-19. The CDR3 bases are TGTGCCAGTAGTATCGGTCAGGGGGCCGTAGATACGCAGTATTTT. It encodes CASSIGQGAVDTQYF.